This TCR beta chain stems from a study of tumor and adjacent non-tumor tissue in lung cancer (dated by TCRdb to 2016 to 2019). For context, the study as a whole: Of the cohort, eleven to twelve patients had adenocarcinoma, 2 had squamous cell carcinoma and 1 had small cell lung cancer. The roughly 15 patients were aged about 30 to 80 years, included ten or so men and 5 women, and had TNM stage I to III disease. Sequencing generated a total of approximately 130,000,000 productive TCRbeta reads, averaging about 4 million reads per sample. Bulk TCRbeta repertoires were compared between lung tumor tissue and matched distant non-tumor lung tissue obtained from about 16 lung cancer patients. Approximately 31 paired specimens, one tumor and one normal lung sample per patient, were profiled by TCRbeta CDR3 sequencing.

Overall study outcomes, separate from this receptor: The methods do not name the sequencing platform or mention unique molecular identifiers. Because peripheral blood was not sequenced, the blood TCRbeta repertoires of the lung cancer patients in the study went unexamined. Only around 16 patients were in the cohort, and the authors stated that larger samples and more detailed clinical data are needed. TCR diversity was significantly higher in younger patients, and greater tumor TCR diversity was associated with shorter overall survival and shorter disease-free survival. The top 100 clones made up a significantly larger cumulative share of the repertoire in normal lung than in tumor tissue. Tumor tissue showed significantly greater TCR diversity (inverse Simpson) than normal lung tissue (431.37 vs 166.20, P = 0.0075, Mann-Whitney U test).

Regarding this clonotype: It lacks a known antigen. A read error may explain this, as a much larger clone is one base away.

RNA was isolated from bulk, unsorted tissue, and RNA quality was assessed with a NanoDrop ND-1000 and an Agilent 2100. Normal lung samples were distant non-tumor tissue taken more than 3 cm from the tumor edge. Donors were newly diagnosed lung cancer patients admitted for thoracic surgery in China between August and November 2014, without prior chemotherapy. The study excluded patients who had received radiotherapy or chemotherapy before or who had another cancer at the same time. Surgical tissue pieces of about 1-2.1 cm3 were preserved in RNAlater solution and were kept at -80 degrees C until use. The CDR3 contains 16 residues, cysteine and phenylalanine counted. The retained sequence is limited to the CDR3, 48 bases, with the frame set at the first base. CDR1 and CDR2 (SEHNR, FQNEAQ) derive from the germline V gene (reference sequence). The library was produced with multiplex PCR. Sequencing used an Illumina HiSeq 2500. TCRbeta libraries were constructed through three rounds of nested PCR with primers (Table S4) according to protocols adapted from ARM-PCR. PCR products of 200-500 bp were gel-excised and purified with the QIAquick gel extraction kit before sequencing. Per the original workflow: Trimmomatic was used to clean the reads, FLASH merged the cleaned reads into complete CDR3 sequences, and MiTCR assigned the sequences to V(D)J germline segments. Clonal diversity was computed as the inverse Simpson's index with VDJtools. In-frame sequences without a premature stop codon were defined as productive reads. TCRdb reworked the public reads: Q25 trimming with fastp, MiXCR clone assembly, productive beta chains retained. Each record represents a unique CDR3 protein, reported with the most common genes and DNA among its rows. TCRdb, not the original authors, processed these V and J calls. The table for this sample lists roughly 75,000 distinct CDR3 sequences; roughly 80% of them were counted only once. The ten most abundant clones make up 50% to 65% of the sample.

Specimen: distant non-tumor lung tissue. The TCR originated in a man aged 55 to 70 with non-small cell lung cancer. This sequence uses TRBV7-9 and TRBJ2-5; TRBD2 could be the D gene, as 6 bases match. The nucleotides read TGTGCCAACAGCTTAGATTTGGCAGGGAGGACAGAGACCCAGTACTTC. Translation gives CANSLDLAGRTETQYF.